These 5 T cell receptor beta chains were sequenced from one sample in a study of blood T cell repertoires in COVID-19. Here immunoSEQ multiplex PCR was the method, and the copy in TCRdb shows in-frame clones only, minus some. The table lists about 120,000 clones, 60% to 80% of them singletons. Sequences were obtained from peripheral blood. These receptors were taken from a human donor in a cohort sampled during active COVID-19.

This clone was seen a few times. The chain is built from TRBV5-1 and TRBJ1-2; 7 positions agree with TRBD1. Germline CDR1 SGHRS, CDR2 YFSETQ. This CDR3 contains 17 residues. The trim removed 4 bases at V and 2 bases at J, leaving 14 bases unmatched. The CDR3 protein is CASSNTRRDSQNYGYTF. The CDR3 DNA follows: TGCGCCAGCAGCAACACCCGCCGGGACAGCCAGAACTATGGCTACACCTTC.

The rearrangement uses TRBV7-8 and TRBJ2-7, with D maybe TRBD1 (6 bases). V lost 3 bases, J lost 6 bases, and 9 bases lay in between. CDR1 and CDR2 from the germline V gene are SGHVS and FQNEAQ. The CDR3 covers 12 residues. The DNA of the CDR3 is TGTGCCAGCAGCTTTGACAGGTCCGAGCAGTACTTC. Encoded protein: CASSFDRSEQYF.

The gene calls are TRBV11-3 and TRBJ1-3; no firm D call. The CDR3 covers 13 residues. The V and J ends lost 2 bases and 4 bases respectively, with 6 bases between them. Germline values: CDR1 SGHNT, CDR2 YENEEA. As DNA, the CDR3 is TGTGCCAGCAGCTTAAGAAGCGGAAACACCATATATTTT. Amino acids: CASSLRSGNTIYF.

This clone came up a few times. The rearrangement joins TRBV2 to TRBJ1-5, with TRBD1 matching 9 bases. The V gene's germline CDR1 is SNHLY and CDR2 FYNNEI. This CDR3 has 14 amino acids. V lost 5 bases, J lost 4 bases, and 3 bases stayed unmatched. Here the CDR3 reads CASSTGGANQPQHF. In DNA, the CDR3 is TGTGCCAGCAGTACAGGGGGCGCGAATCAGCCCCAGCATTTT.

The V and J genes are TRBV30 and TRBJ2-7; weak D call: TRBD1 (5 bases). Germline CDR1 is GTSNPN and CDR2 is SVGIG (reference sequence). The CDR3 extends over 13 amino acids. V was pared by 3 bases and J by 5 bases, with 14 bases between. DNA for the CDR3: TGTGCCTGGAGCTTCCCGGCAGGGAACGAGCAGTACTTC. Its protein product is CAWSFPAGNEQYF. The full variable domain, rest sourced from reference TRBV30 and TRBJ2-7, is SQTIHQWPATLVQPVGSPLSLECTVEGTSNPNLYWYRQAAGRGLQLLFYSVGIGQISSEVPQNLSASRPQDRQFILSSKKLLLSDSGFYLCAWSFPAGNEQYFGPGTRLTVT.